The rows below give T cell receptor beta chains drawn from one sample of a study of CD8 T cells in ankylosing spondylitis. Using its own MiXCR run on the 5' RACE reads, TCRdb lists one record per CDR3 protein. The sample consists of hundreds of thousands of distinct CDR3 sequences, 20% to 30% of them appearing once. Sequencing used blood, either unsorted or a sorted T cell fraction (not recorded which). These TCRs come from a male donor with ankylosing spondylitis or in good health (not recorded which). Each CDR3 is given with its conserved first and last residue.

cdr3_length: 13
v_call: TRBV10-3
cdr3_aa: CAIREGGEETQYF

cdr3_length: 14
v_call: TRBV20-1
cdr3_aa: CSARINKRGDEQYF

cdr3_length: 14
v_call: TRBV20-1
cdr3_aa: CSALGGGLRETQYF

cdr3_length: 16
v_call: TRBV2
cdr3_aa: CASRRQGSWNQETQYF

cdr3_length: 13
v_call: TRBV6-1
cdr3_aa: CASSTSRYYEQYF

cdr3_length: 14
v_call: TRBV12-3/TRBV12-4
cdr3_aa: CASSLGVRGNIQYF

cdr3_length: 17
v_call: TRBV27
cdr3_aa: CASSTRTGPLIYNEQFF

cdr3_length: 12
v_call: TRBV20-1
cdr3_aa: CSATDGAYGYTF

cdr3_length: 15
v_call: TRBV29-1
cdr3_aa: CSSQGSASRSYEQYF

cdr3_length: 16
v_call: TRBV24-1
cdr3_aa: CATSDLRGGGHNEQFF

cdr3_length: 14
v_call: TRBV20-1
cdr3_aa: CSARTREGSYEQYF

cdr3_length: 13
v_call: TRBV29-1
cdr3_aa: CSVTLAVHRTQYF

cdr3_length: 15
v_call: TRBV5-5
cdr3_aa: CASSSRTHSSYEQYF

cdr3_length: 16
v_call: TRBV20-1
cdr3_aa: CSAGRAGTKYTDTQYF

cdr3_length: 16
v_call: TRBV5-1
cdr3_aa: CASSLRGASSGNTIYF

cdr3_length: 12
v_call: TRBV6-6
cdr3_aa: CASCFRGEKLFF

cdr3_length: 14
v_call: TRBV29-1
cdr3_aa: CSVGSEPMNNEQFF

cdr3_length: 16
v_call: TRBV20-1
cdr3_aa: CSARTPRGYSAYEQYF

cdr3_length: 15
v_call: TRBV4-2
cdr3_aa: CASSQGDRGAQPQHF

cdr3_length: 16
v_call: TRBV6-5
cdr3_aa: CASSYSGTGVYNEQFF

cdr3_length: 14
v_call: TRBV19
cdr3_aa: CASSPPRQSYEQYF

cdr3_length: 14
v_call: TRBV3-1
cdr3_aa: CASSWGLRTYEQYF

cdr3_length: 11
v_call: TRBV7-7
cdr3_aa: CASSLSPQGFF

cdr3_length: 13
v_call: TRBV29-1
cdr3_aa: CSVEWGGKKTQYF

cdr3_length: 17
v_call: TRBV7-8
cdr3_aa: CASSLGFRTSAYNEQFF

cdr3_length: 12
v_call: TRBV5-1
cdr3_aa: CASSLEDYGYTF

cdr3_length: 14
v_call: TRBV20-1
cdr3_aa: CSAQGEGWVTEAFF

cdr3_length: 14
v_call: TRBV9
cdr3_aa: CASSVEVHTGELFF

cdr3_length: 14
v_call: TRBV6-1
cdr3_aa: CASRTSGSVGELFF

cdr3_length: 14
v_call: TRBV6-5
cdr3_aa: CASSYREPTGELFF

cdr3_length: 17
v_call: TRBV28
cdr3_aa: CASSPDRDRYSNQPQHF

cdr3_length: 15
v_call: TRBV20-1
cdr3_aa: CSTRGVAGGKETQYF

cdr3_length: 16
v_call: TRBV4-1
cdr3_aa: CASSQDQGNSNQPQHF

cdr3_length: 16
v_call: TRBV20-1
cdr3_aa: CSARDPRTDSGNTIYF

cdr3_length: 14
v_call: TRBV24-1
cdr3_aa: CATSGQAVTDTQYF

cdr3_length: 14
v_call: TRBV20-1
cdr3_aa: CSARGDPDLNEQFF

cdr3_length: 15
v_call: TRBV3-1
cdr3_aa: CASSQDLGTGGSYTF

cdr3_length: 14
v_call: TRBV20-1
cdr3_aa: CSARDPGAGPRQYF

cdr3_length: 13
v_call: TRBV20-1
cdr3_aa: CSGSGLKTGELFF

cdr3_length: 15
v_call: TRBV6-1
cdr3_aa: CASSGPGRIDYGYTF

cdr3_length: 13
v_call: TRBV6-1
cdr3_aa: CASRIQGADTQYF